This T cell receptor beta chain was sequenced during a study of shared clonotypes between healthy human individuals. Points from the study as a whole: Naive CD4 clonotypes were shared across several donors at approximately 5.3%.

Here immunoSEQ multiplex PCR was the method, and the copy in TCRdb shows in-frame clones only, minus some. This table holds around 510,000 clones, 95% to 97% found once. Germline CDR1 is SQVTM and CDR2 is ANQGSEA. The CDR3 is made up of 12 amino acids. The V segment lost 6 bases and the J segment 6 bases; nucleotides outside the gene matches: 4. About this clone itself: The antigen is undetermined. In the same sample, other DNA sequences code for this CDR3.

This chain joins TRBV29-1 and TRBJ2-7; 11 positions match TRBD1. This clonotype was sampled from a woman in her 30s in good health. What was sequenced was naive CD4+ T cells sorted from blood. The sample's subset: CD45RA+ positively selected. The CDR3: CSVGQGAGEQYF. DNA of the CDR3: TGCAGCGTCGGACAGGGGGCAGGCGAGCAGTACTTC.